Reported below is one TCR beta chain. These data come from a study of blood T cell repertoires in COVID-19. Overall study: Sources were T cells, B-cell-depleted T cells, or PBMCs; the material itself was cDNA or gDNA.

The J segment lost 7 bases and the V segment lost 6 bases, leaving 6 bases of the junction unmatched. The CDR3 runs 13 residues. Germline CDR1 reads MDHEN; CDR2 reads SYDVKM. Clones were read by immunoSEQ multiplex PCR, and TCRdb kept only the in-frame ones, dropping some. The table records 200,000 to 250,000 clones, 75% to 85% of them present only once. Sequencing used peripheral blood. This TCR derives from a woman aged 50 to 60 with acute or convalescent COVID-19. The chain links TRBV28 to TRBJ1-2; 9 positions match TRBD1. Written as DNA, the CDR3 is TGTGCCAGCAGGGGGACAGGGTATGCTGGCTACACCTTC. It specifies CASRGTGYAGYTF.